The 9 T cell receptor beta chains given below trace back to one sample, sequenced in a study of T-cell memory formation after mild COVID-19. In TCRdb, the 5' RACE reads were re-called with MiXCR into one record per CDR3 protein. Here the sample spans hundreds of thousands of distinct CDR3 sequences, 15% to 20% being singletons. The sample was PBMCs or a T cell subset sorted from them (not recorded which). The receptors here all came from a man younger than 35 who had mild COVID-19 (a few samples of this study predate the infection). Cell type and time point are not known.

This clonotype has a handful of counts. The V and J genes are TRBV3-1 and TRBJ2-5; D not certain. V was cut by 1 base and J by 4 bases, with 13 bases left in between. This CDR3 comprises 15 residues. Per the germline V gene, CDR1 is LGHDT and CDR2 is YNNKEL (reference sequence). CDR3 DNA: TGTGCCAGCAGCCAAGGCTTTGGGTCTCGAGAGACCCAGTACTTC. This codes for CASSQGFGSRETQYF.

CDR3 protein: CASSGLAGGQETQYF. In nucleotides, the CDR3 is TGTGCCAGCAGTGGGCTAGCGGGGGGCCAAGAGACCCAGTACTTC. The rearrangement joins TRBV6-2 or TRBV6-3 to TRBJ2-5; 11 bases align to TRBD2. Per the germline V gene, CDR1 is MNHEY and CDR2 is SVGEGT. The CDR3 contains 15 residues. V dropped 5 bases and J dropped 1; count of bases not matched to a gene: 3.

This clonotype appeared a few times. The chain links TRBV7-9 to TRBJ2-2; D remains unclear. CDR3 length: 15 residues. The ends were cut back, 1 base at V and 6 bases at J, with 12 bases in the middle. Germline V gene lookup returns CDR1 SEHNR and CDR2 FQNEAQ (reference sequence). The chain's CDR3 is CASSLGHLRSGELFF. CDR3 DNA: TGTGCCAGCAGCTTAGGGCACCTGCGATCCGGGGAGCTGTTTTTT.

The CDR3 nucleotides are TGTGCCAGCAGTGAAGCGAGCCGCAAGGAGAACATTCAGTACTTC. It yields the protein CASSEASRKENIQYF. The V gene is TRBV2, the J gene TRBJ2-4; D uncertain. Trimming stripped 0 bases from V and 7 bases from J, with 13 bases between. The CDR3 runs to 15 residues. In germline, CDR1 is SNHLY, CDR2 FYNNEI.

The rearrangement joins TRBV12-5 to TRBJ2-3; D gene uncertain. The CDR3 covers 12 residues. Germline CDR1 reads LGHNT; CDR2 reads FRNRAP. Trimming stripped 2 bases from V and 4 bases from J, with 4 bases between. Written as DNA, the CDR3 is TGTGCTAGTGGTTTGTTTGCAGATACGCAGTATTTT. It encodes CASGLFADTQYF.

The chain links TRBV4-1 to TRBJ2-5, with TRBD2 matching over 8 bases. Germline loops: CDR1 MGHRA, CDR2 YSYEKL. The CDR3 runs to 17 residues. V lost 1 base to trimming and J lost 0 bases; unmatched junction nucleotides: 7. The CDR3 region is CASSQGEIAGNQETQYF. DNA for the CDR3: TGCGCCAGCAGCCAAGGAGAGATAGCGGGGAACCAAGAGACCCAGTACTTC.

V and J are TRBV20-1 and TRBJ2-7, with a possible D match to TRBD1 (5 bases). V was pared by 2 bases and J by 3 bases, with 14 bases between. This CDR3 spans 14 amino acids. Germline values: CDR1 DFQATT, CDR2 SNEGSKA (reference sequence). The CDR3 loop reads CSARRLGPYYEQYV. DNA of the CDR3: TGCAGTGCTAGACGGCTGGGGCCATACTACGAGCAGTACGTC.

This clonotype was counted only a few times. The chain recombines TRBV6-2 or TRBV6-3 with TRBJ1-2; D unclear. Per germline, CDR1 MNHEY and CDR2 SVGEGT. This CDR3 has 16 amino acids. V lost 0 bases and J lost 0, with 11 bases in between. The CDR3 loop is CASSYSIMGANYGYTF. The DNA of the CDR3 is TGTGCCAGCAGTTACTCGATAATGGGAGCTAACTATGGCTACACCTTC.

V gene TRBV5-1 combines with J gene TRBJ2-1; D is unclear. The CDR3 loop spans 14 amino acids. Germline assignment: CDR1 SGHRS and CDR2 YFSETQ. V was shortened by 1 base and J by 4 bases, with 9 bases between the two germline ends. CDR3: CASSLRMAYNEQFF. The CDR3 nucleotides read TGCGCCAGCAGCTTGAGGATGGCTTACAATGAGCAGTTCTTC.